This T cell receptor (beta chain) derives from a study of CXCR3-negative and CXCR3-positive naive CD8 T cells. Study outcomes and limitations: Naive cells that were CXCR3-positive had more hydrophobic TRB CDR3s (compared with CXCR3-negative naive cells).

This CDR3 region has 16 residues. Germline V gene sequence: CDR1 SEHNR, CDR2 FQNEAQ (reference sequence). The authors made the TRB cDNA libraries by 5' RACE using UMI labels. Using the 5' RACE reads, TCRdb records one entry per CDR3 protein without DNA. Here the sample table reports about 98,000 distinct CDR3 sequences. About this clonotype: Its antigen remains unknown.

CD45RO-CCR7+CD27+CD95- was the phenotype of naive CD8+ T cells. The V and J genes are TRBV7-9 and TRBJ2-5; TCRdb indicates TRBD2, and absent DNA this call remains unverified. Input material: naive CXCR3+ CD8+ T cells from blood. Subset of the sample: CD45RO-CCR7+CD27+CD95- naive CD8+ T cells expressing CXCR3 (TNR3+). The TCR sequence derives from a human donor in good health. Some clones in this sample may be carry-over from other donors' samples. The CDR3 loop reads CASSRTSGVSQETQYF.